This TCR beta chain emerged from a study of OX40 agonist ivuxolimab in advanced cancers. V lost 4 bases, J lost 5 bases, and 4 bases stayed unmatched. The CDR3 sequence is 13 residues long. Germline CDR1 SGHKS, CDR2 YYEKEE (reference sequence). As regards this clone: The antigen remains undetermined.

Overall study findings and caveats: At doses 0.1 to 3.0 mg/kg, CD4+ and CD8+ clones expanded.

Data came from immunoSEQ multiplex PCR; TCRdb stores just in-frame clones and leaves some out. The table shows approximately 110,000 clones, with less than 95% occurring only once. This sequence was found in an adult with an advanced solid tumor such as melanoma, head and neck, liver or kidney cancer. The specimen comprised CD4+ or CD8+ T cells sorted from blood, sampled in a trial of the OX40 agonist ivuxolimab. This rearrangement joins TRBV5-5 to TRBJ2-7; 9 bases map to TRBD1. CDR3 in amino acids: CASSRTGDNEQYF. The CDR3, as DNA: TGTGCCAGCAGCCGGACAGGGGATAACGAGCAGTACTTC.